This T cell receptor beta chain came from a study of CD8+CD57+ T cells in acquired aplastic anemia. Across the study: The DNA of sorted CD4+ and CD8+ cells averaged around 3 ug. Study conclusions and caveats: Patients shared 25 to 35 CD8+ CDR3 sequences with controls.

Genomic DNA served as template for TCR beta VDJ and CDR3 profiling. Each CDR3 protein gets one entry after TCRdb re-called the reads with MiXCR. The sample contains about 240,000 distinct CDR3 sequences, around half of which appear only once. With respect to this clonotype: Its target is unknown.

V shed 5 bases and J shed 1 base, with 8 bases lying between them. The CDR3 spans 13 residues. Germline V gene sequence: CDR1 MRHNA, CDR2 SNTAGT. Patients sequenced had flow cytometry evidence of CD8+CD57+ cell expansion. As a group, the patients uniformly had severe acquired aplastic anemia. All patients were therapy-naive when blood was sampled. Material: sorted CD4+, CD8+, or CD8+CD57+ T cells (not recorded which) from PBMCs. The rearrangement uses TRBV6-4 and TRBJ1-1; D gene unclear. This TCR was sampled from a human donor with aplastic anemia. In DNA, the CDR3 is TGTGCCAGCAGTAAGCGGGAGAACACTGAAGCTTTCTTT. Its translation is CASSKRENTEAFF.